These T cell receptor beta chains were read from a single sample in a study of T cell changes during pregnancy in multiple sclerosis. The table came from immunoSEQ multiplex PCR; TCRdb's copy has only in-frame clones and leaves some out. The repertoire holds roughly 89,000 clones, with about 93% as singletons. Sequencing was performed on peripheral blood, taken after pregnancy. The receptor set was obtained from a female donor in good health, enrolled as a control in a pregnancy study. CDR3s leave out the opening cysteine and the closing phenylalanine or tryptophan.

CDR3: ASSPGQGSSEQY; J: TRBJ2-7; V: TRBV5-1; length: 12
CDR3: ASSPRLTTNSNQPQH; J: TRBJ1-5; V: TRBV4-1; length: 15
CDR3: AISRKGDTEAF; J: TRBJ1-1; V: TRBV10-3; length: 11
CDR3: ASSLWQEHYNEQF; J: TRBJ2-1; V: TRBV5-1; length: 13
CDR3: ASSGLTEAF; J: TRBJ1-1; V: TRBV19; length: 9
CDR3: ASYGTSGRSEQF; J: TRBJ2-1; V: TRBV6-6; length: 12
CDR3: ATSVWGLAGAEQY; J: TRBJ2-7; V: TRBV15; length: 13
CDR3: ASSPPSSSGRLNEQF; J: TRBJ2-1; V: TRBV4-1; length: 15
CDR3: ASGSGDHTDTQY; J: TRBJ2-3; V: TRBV12-5; length: 12
CDR3: ASRNRDKNYEQY; J: TRBJ2-7; V: TRBV10-1; length: 12
CDR3: AISESKPTDTQY; J: TRBJ2-3; V: TRBV10-3; length: 12
CDR3: ASSIDLAGGAGTDTQY; J: TRBJ2-3; V: TRBV19; length: 16
CDR3: ASSTLAGGNTGELF; J: TRBJ2-2; V: TRBV7-8; length: 14
CDR3: ASSFARTEAF; J: TRBJ1-1; V: TRBV28; length: 10
CDR3: ASSQVPQDASEQY; J: TRBJ2-7; V: TRBV14; length: 13
CDR3: ASGASRGFHGELF; J: TRBJ2-2; V: TRBV12-5; length: 13
CDR3: ASSEGTGYYNEQF; J: TRBJ2-1; V: TRBV2; length: 13
CDR3: ASSLGSPGSSYEQY; J: TRBJ2-7; V: TRBV5-4; length: 14
CDR3: ASSFLNSYGYT; J: TRBJ1-2; V: TRBV28; length: 11
CDR3: ASSDTSGSTDTQY; J: TRBJ2-3; V: TRBV11-3; length: 13